These 26 T cell receptor beta chains share one sample of origin, sequenced in a study of T cells after yellow fever vaccination. TCRdb called the 5' RACE reads again in MiXCR, with one record for every CDR3 protein. The data show 100,000 to 150,000 distinct CDR3 sequences, 7.4% seen once. The input for sequencing was CD4+ T cells sorted from PBMCs, taken approximately 11 days after the first yellow fever vaccination. The receptors derive from a man younger than 30 who received the YFV17D yellow fever vaccine.

This clonotype was detected a few times. The gene calls are TRBV5-6 and TRBJ2-5, with 9 bases identical to TRBD2. Looked up from germline, CDR1 is SGHDT and CDR2 is YYEEEE. The CDR3 is made up of 16 amino acids. V was pared by 0 bases and J by 2 bases, with 5 bases of the junction left unmatched. The CDR3: CASSLGLAGIQETQYF. The CDR3 region has the DNA TGTGCCAGCAGCTTGGGGCTAGCGGGGATACAAGAGACCCAGTACTTC.

This clonotype was seen many times. This chain uses TRBV30 with TRBJ1-1; weak D call: TRBD1 (5 bases). CDR1 is GTSNPN, CDR2 SVGIG, per germline (reference sequence). CDR3 size: 13 residues. V lost 3 bases and J lost 0, with 8 bases in between. CDR3 loop: CAWRRDLNTEAFF. As DNA, the CDR3 is TGTGCCTGGAGACGGGACCTGAACACTGAAGCTTTCTTT.

This clonotype was seen only a few times. The chain couples TRBV5-4 to TRBJ2-7, with D possibly matching TRBD1 (6 bases). CDR1 is SGHNT, CDR2 YYREEE, per germline (reference sequence). Trimming took off 4 bases at V and 0 bases at J, with 14 bases between the two ends. The CDR3 consists of 15 residues. The CDR3 protein is CASSRAGADSYEQYV. The DNA of the CDR3 is TGTGCCAGCAGCCGTGCAGGGGCGGACTCCTACGAGCAGTACGTC.

In this sample, this clonotype turned up a few times. The chain joins TRBV5-1 to TRBJ2-5, with D perhaps TRBD1 or TRBD2 (6 bases each). Trimming removed 0 bases from V and 2 bases from J, with 11 bases in between. The CDR3 runs 15 residues. CDR1 SGHRS and CDR2 YFSETQ come from the germline V gene. CDR3 loop: CASSLGLGGQETQYF. The DNA for the CDR3 is TGCGCCAGCAGCTTGGGACTAGGGGGGCAAGAGACCCAGTACTTC.

At least ten counts were recorded for this clonotype. The chain links TRBV6-6 to TRBJ2-5; possible D gene TRBD1, 5 bases. Trimming removed 9 bases at V and 5 bases at J, with 16 bases between. This CDR3 region has 13 residues. Germline CDR1 is MNHNY and CDR2 is SVGAGI (reference sequence). CDR3 nucleotides: TGTGCCAGAGGGGCCCCCCGGTTCGAGACCCAGTACTTC. This translates into CARGAPRFETQYF.

About this clonotype: A much larger clone is a single base away; this may be a read error. V is TRBV7-2 and J is TRBJ2-2; 8 bases are a match to TRBD1. The V gene end was trimmed by 6 bases and the J gene end by 5 bases; junction bases not matched to a gene: 8. CDR1 is SGHTA and CDR2 is FQGNSA in the germline V gene. This CDR3 spans 15 amino acids. The CDR3 reads CASRPGQGATGELFF. In DNA form, the CDR3 reads TGTGCCAGCAGACCCGGACAGGGTGCGACCGGGGAGCTGTTTTTT.

This clonotype showed up many times. This sequence joins TRBV6-1 and TRBJ2-3; 10 nucleotides match TRBD1. The CDR3 is 14 amino acids. Germline loops: CDR1 MNHNS, CDR2 SASEGT. V lost 7 bases to trimming and J lost 5 bases; unmatched junction nucleotides: 6. CDR3 nucleotides: TGTGCCAGCAACGACAGGGGGCAGGGAGATACGCAGTATTTT. It encodes CASNDRGQGDTQYF.

As for this clonotype: A clone one base away is much larger, so this may be a read error. The chain uses TRBV18 and TRBJ2-1; 9 bases are shared with TRBD1. The CDR3 loop spans 16 amino acids. From germline, CDR1 is KGHSH and CDR2 LQKENI. The ends lost 6 bases at V and 7 bases at J; junction bases unmatched: 13. Here the CDR3 reads CASSLHTGQGLNEQFF. DNA of the CDR3: TGTGCCAGCTCGTTACATACGGGACAGGGTTTGAATGAGCAGTTCTTC.

This clonotype was counted many times. The gene calls are TRBV20-1 and TRBJ2-3; 11 nucleotides match TRBD1. Germline trimming cut 6 bases from V and 5 bases from J; bases unmatched to any gene: 10. The V gene's germline CDR1 is DFQATT and CDR2 SNEGSKA (reference sequence). The CDR3 runs to 15 residues. CDR3 nucleotides: TGCAGTGCCATGGGACAGGGGGGGTCAAGAGATACGCAGTATTTT. Translated, it gives CSAMGQGGSRDTQYF.

This clonotype has a handful of counts. The chain is built from TRBV5-4 and TRBJ2-1; 8 bases fit TRBD2. CDR1 is SGHNT, CDR2 YYREEE, per germline (reference sequence). After removal of 0 bases from V and 9 bases from J, the junction contained 2 bases not matched to a gene. The CDR3 loop spans 13 amino acids. CDR3 sequence: CASSLGTSSEQFF. CDR3 sequence (DNA): TGTGCCAGCAGCTTGGGGACTAGCTCTGAGCAGTTCTTC.

The sample holds many counts of this clonotype. The rearrangement links TRBV7-2 to TRBJ1-5, with 7 bases lining up with TRBD1. Germline V gives CDR1 SGHTA, CDR2 FQGNSA. Trimming took 3 bases from V and 7 from J; bases not matched to a gene: 3. The length of the CDR3 is 13 residues. CDR3 loop: CASSFRGDQPQHF. In nucleotides, the CDR3 is TGTGCCAGCAGCTTCAGGGGGGACCAGCCCCAGCATTTT.

This clonotype was picked up many times. V and J are TRBV20-1 and TRBJ1-2; possible D gene TRBD1, 6 bases. V dropped 6 bases and J dropped 2 bases, with 13 bases sitting between them. The CDR3 runs to 13 residues. Germline loops: CDR1 DFQATT, CDR2 SNEGSKA (reference sequence). CDR3 coding DNA: TGCAGTGCCCGGAGGGGGTGGAACTATGGCTACACCTTC. Translation gives CSARRGWNYGYTF.

The table lists this clonotype with many counts. V and J are TRBV4-2 and TRBJ1-2; tentatively, D is TRBD1 (5 bases). In germline, CDR1 is LGHNA, CDR2 YNFKEQ. The CDR3 spans 12 residues. V lost 0 bases to trimming and J lost 7 bases, with 6 bases between them. Written as DNA, the CDR3 is TGTGCCAGCAGCCAAGACGGGGCTGGCTACACCTTC. This sequence encodes CASSQDGAGYTF.

This clonotype was seen repeatedly, ten times or more. The chain is built from TRBV27 and TRBJ2-5; D is perhaps TRBD2 (6 bases). Germline CDR1 and CDR2: MNHEY and SMNVEV (reference sequence). The CDR3 consists of 15 residues. V lost 5 bases and J lost 4, with 17 bases in between. The DNA for the CDR3 is TGTGCCAGCAGTCGCCGGGACCCGGAGGGAGAGACCCAGTACTTC. Its translation: CASSRRDPEGETQYF.

This clonotype was seen repeatedly, ten times or more. The genes are TRBV7-2 and TRBJ2-1; TRBD2 is a possible D gene (6 bases). The CDR3 is 16 amino acids. With 2 bases removed from V and 0 bases from J, the gap between germline ends came to 11 bases. CDR1 and CDR2 from the germline V gene are SGHTA and FQGNSA. The CDR3 region is CASSLTWRGSYNEQFF. The CDR3 DNA is TGTGCCAGCAGCTTAACGTGGAGGGGCTCCTACAATGAGCAGTTCTTC.

Notes on this clonotype: A much larger clone differs from this one at a single base, so this may be a read error. V gene TRBV28 combines with J gene TRBJ1-4, with 7 bases identical to TRBD1. The V gene end was trimmed by 7 bases and the J gene end by 0 bases; junction bases not matched to a gene: 11. The CDR3 has 17 amino acids. Germline CDR1 reads MDHEN; CDR2 reads SYDVKM. The CDR3 DNA sequence: TGTGCCAGCAATCCAAGCCCTGGGACAGCAACTAATGAAAAACTGTTTTTT. Translating it yields CASNPSPGTATNEKLFF. Full variable domain (remainder filled in from reference TRBV28 and TRBJ1-4): DVKVTQSSRYLVKRTGEKVFLECVQDMDHENMFWYRQDPGLGLRLIYFSYDVKMKEKGDIPEGYSVSREKKERFSLILESASTNQTSMYLCASNPSPGTATNEKLFFGSGTQLSVL.

This clonotype was seen only a few times. This chain joins TRBV20-1 and TRBJ1-2; D possibly corresponds to TRBD1 (5 bases). The CDR3 is made up of 11 amino acids. Per germline, CDR1 DFQATT and CDR2 SNEGSKA (reference sequence). Written as DNA, the CDR3 is TGCAGGGGAGGGGTCAACTATGGCTACACCTTC. Protein sequence: CRGGVNYGYTF.

The CDR3 DNA is TGTGCCAGCAGGTTGCAGGGTACAGATACGCAGTATTTT. Protein product: CASRLQGTDTQYF. V gene TRBV28 combines with J gene TRBJ2-3; D is perhaps TRBD1 (5 bases). V was clipped by 6 bases and J by 3 bases, with 10 bases between them. Looked up from germline, CDR1 is MDHEN and CDR2 is SYDVKM. This CDR3 has 13 residues.

This clonotype was counted ten times or more. The genes are TRBV20-1 and TRBJ2-7; TRBD1 matches at 11 bases. CDR1 is DFQATT and CDR2 is SNEGSKA in the germline V gene (reference sequence). This CDR3 contains 13 residues. V lost 5 bases, J lost 3 bases, and 3 bases stayed unmatched. This CDR3 reads CSASGTGGYEQYF. In DNA form, the CDR3 reads TGCAGTGCTTCCGGGACAGGGGGCTACGAGCAGTACTTC.

This clonotype was counted many times. V is TRBV7-2 and J is TRBJ2-5, with D tentatively TRBD2 (6 bases). The V end was cut by 1 base, the J end by 5 bases, with 17 bases between. The CDR3 covers 16 residues. Germline V lookup: CDR1 SGHTA, CDR2 FQGNSA. CDR3 in amino acids: CASSLESTTSGETQYF. The CDR3 region has the DNA TGTGCCAGCAGCTTAGAATCAACGACTAGTGGGGAGACCCAGTACTTC. Supplemented by reference TRBV7-2 and TRBJ2-5, the full variable domain reads GAGVSQSPSNKVTEKGKDVELRCDPISGHTALYWYRQSLGQGLEFLIYFQGNSAPDKSGLPSDRFSAERTGGSVSTLTIQRTQQEDSAVYLCASSLESTTSGETQYFGPGTRLLVL.

This clonotype was observed at least ten times. The chain carries TRBV10-3 and TRBJ2-5; D is uncertain. There are 14 residues in the CDR3. V lost 9 bases, J lost 5 bases, and 19 bases lay in between. Germline CDR1 ENHRY, CDR2 SYGVKD. Here the CDR3 reads CAITPNLLAETQYF. The CDR3 nucleotides are TGTGCCATTACCCCGAACCTACTCGCGGAGACCCAGTACTTC.

This clonotype was detected ten times or more. Germline and junction disagree at one end, which may indicate a read error. This rearrangement joins TRBV12-3 or TRBV12-4 to TRBJ2-5; possibly TRBD2 for D (6 bases). The CDR3 runs 13 residues. The CDR3 loop is CASTSSAKETQYF. CDR3 DNA: TGTGCGAGCACGTCTAGCGCGAAAGAGACCCAGTACTTC.

The genes are TRBV3-1 and TRBJ2-5, with D tentatively TRBD1 (6 bases). This CDR3 has 14 residues. V lost 4 bases to trimming and J lost 10 bases, with 19 bases between them. Germline values: CDR1 LGHDT, CDR2 YNNKEL (reference sequence). CDR3 sequence reads: CASSPTGPRTVQYF. The DNA for the CDR3 is TGTGCCAGCAGCCCAACAGGGCCCCGTACGGTCCAGTACTTC.

Ten or more counts support this clonotype. The chain joins TRBV6-1 to TRBJ2-7; TRBD1 matches 10 bases. The V gene end was trimmed by 6 bases and the J gene end by 6 bases; junction bases not matched to a gene: 17. This CDR3 is built from 17 residues. Germline CDR1 and CDR2: MNHNS and SASEGT. The DNA of the CDR3 is TGTGCCAGCAGCAAACCGCACTCCGGGACAGGGGAGCGCGAGCAGTACTTC. Residues: CASSKPHSGTGEREQYF.

This clonotype has a handful of counts. The rearrangement links TRBV20-1 to TRBJ1-3; D not certain. Trimming left V 2 bases short and J 2 bases short, with 7 bases between. Germline V lookup: CDR1 DFQATT, CDR2 SNEGSKA (reference sequence). The CDR3 length is 13 residues. The CDR3 DNA sequence: TGCAGTGCTAGATTGGGAGCTGGAAACACCATATATTTT. Translation: CSARLGAGNTIYF.

This clonotype was counted ten times or more. The CDR3 protein is CSVHMAEKVPYEQYF. As DNA, the CDR3 is TGCAGCGTCCATATGGCGGAGAAAGTGCCCTACGAGCAGTACTTC. V is TRBV29-1 and J is TRBJ2-7; no clear D. V was cut by 6 bases and J by 2 bases, with 20 bases left in between. The CDR3 has 15 residues. CDR1 is SQVTM and CDR2 is ANQGSEA in the germline V gene.